A single sample gave rise to the 31 T cell receptor beta chains below, sequenced in a study of regulatory T cells in long-lasting Graves disease. In building TCR beta libraries, iRepertoire HTBI primers were used together with Arm-PCR of CDR3 regions. TCRdb reanalysed the multiplex PCR reads using MiXCR and keeps one entry per CDR3 protein. The sample records around 450,000 distinct CDR3 sequences, roughly 21% being singletons. The time point here: persistent/refractory GD, antithyroid drugs over 5 years with positive TRAb. PBMC-extracted RNA yielded the TCR library. Material: peripheral blood mononuclear cells (PBMCs), obtained when the disease was refractory, from a patient treated with antithyroid drugs. All receptors come from a female donor with Graves disease.

This clonotype showed up many times. The genes are TRBV28 and TRBJ1-2; D might be TRBD1 (6 bases). CDR3 length: 16 amino acids. V was cut by 6 bases and J by 2 bases, with 19 bases left in between. Germline V lookup: CDR1 MDHEN, CDR2 SYDVKM. CDR3 in DNA: TGTGCCAGCAGCCTCCCCGACAGGACTCCCAACTATGGCTACACCTTC. The encoded protein is CASSLPDRTPNYGYTF.

The rearrangement uses TRBV27 and TRBJ2-1, with a possible D match to TRBD1 (5 bases). Germline CDR1 is MNHEY and CDR2 is SMNVEV (reference sequence). The CDR3 extends over 18 amino acids. Between the trimmed V and J ends, which lost 0 bases and 7 bases, there was a span of 22 bases. Here the CDR3 reads CASSLSVAGFGRINEQFF. CDR3 DNA sequence: TGTGCCAGCAGTTTATCGGTCGCAGGGTTTGGCAGAATTAATGAGCAGTTCTTC.

V is TRBV11-2 and J is TRBJ2-2, with 8 bases that match TRBD2. The germline gives CDR1 SGHAT, CDR2 FQNNGV. The CDR3 spans 17 residues. Trimming removed 5 bases from V and 2 bases from J; junction bases left unmatched: 10. CDR3 sequence: CASSPGLVELNTGELFF. The CDR3 DNA sequence: TGTGCCAGCAGCCCGGGACTAGTGGAGCTAAACACCGGGGAGCTGTTTTTT.

This clonotype was seen repeatedly, ten times or more. The chain joins TRBV12-3 or TRBV12-4 to TRBJ1-2, with TRBD1 matching over 8 bases. J lost 4 bases, V lost 5 bases, and 6 bases had no gene match. The CDR3 extends over 14 amino acids. In DNA, the CDR3 is TGTGCCAGCAGTCCAGGACAGGGTACCTATGGCTACACCTTC. Protein sequence: CASSPGQGTYGYTF.

This chain uses TRBV7-9 with TRBJ2-1; 10 nucleotides agree with TRBD2. CDR3 length equals 17 residues. Looked up from germline, CDR1 is SEHNR and CDR2 is FQNEAQ (reference sequence). Germline trimming cut 5 bases from V and 6 bases from J; bases unmatched to any gene: 13. CDR3 DNA sequence: TGTGCCAGCAGCCCCCTGATAGCAAGCGGGAGGGTCAATGAGCAGTTCTTC. Protein product: CASSPLIASGRVNEQFF.

This clonotype was counted at least ten times. The genes are TRBV5-1 and TRBJ1-4; maybe TRBD1 (5 bases). Germline V lookup: CDR1 SGHRS, CDR2 YFSETQ. Trimming left V 4 bases short and J 6 bases short, with 13 bases between. The CDR3 totals 14 residues. The CDR3 region is CASSTEGTYEKLFF. The CDR3 DNA reads as TGCGCCAGCAGCACGGAAGGGACTTATGAAAAACTGTTTTTT.

This clonotype appeared many times. The V and J genes are TRBV19 and TRBJ1-5; D unclear. Germline V gene sequence: CDR1 LNHDA, CDR2 SQIVND (reference sequence). Between the trimmed V and J ends, which lost 3 bases and 3 bases, there was a span of 12 bases. This CDR3 has 15 residues. Here the CDR3 DNA reads TGTGCCAGTAGTATGGTGGGTATTTTCAATCAGCCCCAGCATTTT. Protein: CASSMVGIFNQPQHF.

This clonotype has only a few counts. The V and J genes are TRBV5-1 and TRBJ1-1; TRBD1 agrees at 9 bases. V shed 0 bases and J 1 base; nucleotides not matched to a gene: 7. The CDR3 is 17 residues long. Germline CDR1 and CDR2: SGHRS and YFSETQ. The CDR3 is CASSLAGTGISNTEAFF. Written as DNA, the CDR3 is TGCGCCAGCAGCTTGGCCGGGACAGGGATATCGAACACTGAAGCTTTCTTT. Together with reference TRBV5-1 and TRBJ1-1, the CDR3 gives the full variable domain: KAGVTQTPRYLIKTRGQQVTLSCSPISGHRSVSWYQQTPGQGLQFLFEYFSETQRNKGNFPGRFSGRQFSNSRSEMNVSTLELGDSALYLCASSLAGTGISNTEAFFGQGTRLTVV.

The V gene is TRBV27, the J gene TRBJ2-3; D ambiguous. The CDR3 is 13 residues long. CDR1 MNHEY and CDR2 SMNVEV come from the germline V gene (reference sequence). V lost 2 bases, J lost 5 bases, and 8 bases lay in between. The CDR3 is CASSLVWRDTQYF. In DNA, the CDR3 is TGTGCCAGCAGTTTAGTGTGGAGAGATACGCAGTATTTT.

This rearrangement joins TRBV6-5 to TRBJ2-3; D remains ambiguous. This CDR3 region has 13 residues. Germline CDR1 MNHEY, CDR2 SVGAGI. With 0 bases removed from V and 7 bases from J, the gap between germline ends came to 8 bases. CDR3 residues: CASSYSEVYTQYF. CDR3 nucleotides: TGTGCCAGCAGTTACTCAGAAGTGTATACGCAGTATTTT.

This clonotype was counted ten times or more. The rearrangement links TRBV5-1 to TRBJ1-1, with D perhaps matching TRBD1 (5 bases). Germline CDR1 reads SGHRS; CDR2 reads YFSETQ. V was cut by 4 bases and J by 1 base, with 8 bases left in between. The CDR3 has 13 amino acids. Written as DNA, the CDR3 is TGCGCCAGCAGCCCACAGGAGAACACTGAAGCTTTCTTT. Protein product: CASSPQENTEAFF.

This rearrangement joins TRBV5-1 to TRBJ1-1; tentatively, D is TRBD1 (5 bases). CDR3 length: 14 amino acids. Deletions cut 5 bases from V and 1 base from J, with 12 bases between. Germline lookup yields CDR1 SGHRS and CDR2 YFSETQ. In DNA, the CDR3 is TGCGCCAGCAGAGGGGCAGGTTCGAACACTGAAGCTTTCTTT. It yields the protein CASRGAGSNTEAFF.

The chain uses TRBV10-2 and TRBJ1-1; D gene ambiguous. Germline loops: CDR1 WSHSY, CDR2 SAAADI. The CDR3 consists of 12 residues. Trimming cost V 7 bases and J 3 bases, with 9 bases left between them. CDR3 loop: CASISGDTEAFF. In DNA, the CDR3 is TGCGCCAGCATCAGCGGGGACACTGAAGCTTTCTTT.

This clonotype appeared many times. The gene calls are TRBV10-3 and TRBJ2-5; no reliable D call. Deletions cut 5 bases from V and 2 bases from J, with 9 bases between. The CDR3 spans 13 residues. The germline V gene has CDR1 ENHRY and CDR2 SYGVKD. CDR3 region: CAISLGRQETQYF. The DNA of the CDR3 is TGTGCCATCAGTCTCGGCCGGCAAGAGACCCAGTACTTC.

This clonotype has at least ten counts. The chain recombines TRBV12-3 or TRBV12-4 with TRBJ2-7; 13 nucleotides line up with TRBD2. The CDR3 contains 17 residues. V shed 5 bases and J 6 bases; nucleotides not matched to a gene: 13. The CDR3: CASSRTSGGRDRGEQYF. The CDR3, as DNA: TGTGCCAGCAGTCGGACTAGCGGGGGCCGCGACCGGGGCGAGCAGTACTTC.

This clonotype turned up a few times. The chain links TRBV19 to TRBJ1-1, with no clear D. Trimming cost V 6 bases and J 1 base, with 9 bases left between them. Germline V gives CDR1 LNHDA, CDR2 SQIVND (reference sequence). The CDR3 has 13 amino acids. The CDR3 DNA reads as TGTGCCAGTAGAGGTAAGGGGAACACTGAAGCTTTCTTT. Its translation is CASRGKGNTEAFF.

This clonotype was observed at least ten times. V and J are TRBV7-2 and TRBJ2-7; D uncertain. The CDR3 sequence is 14 residues long. The germline V gene encodes CDR1 SGHTA and CDR2 FQGNSA. V lost 3 bases and J lost 3, with 12 bases in between. CDR3 amino acids: CASSFRGRSYEQYF. Written as DNA, the CDR3 is TGTGCCAGCAGCTTCCGCGGCCGGAGCTACGAGCAGTACTTC.

This clonotype was found a few times. The V call is TRBV5-1, the J call TRBJ2-2, with 7 bases fitting TRBD1. Trimming removed 4 bases from V and 7 bases from J; junction bases left unmatched: 7. The germline V gene encodes CDR1 SGHRS and CDR2 YFSETQ. The CDR3 consists of 14 residues. CDR3 sequence: CASSPTGLGGELFF. CDR3 bases: TGCGCCAGCAGCCCGACAGGGCTTGGCGGGGAGCTGTTTTTT. Full variable domain (outside the CDR3, taken from reference TRBV5-1 and TRBJ2-2): KAGVTQTPRYLIKTRGQQVTLSCSPISGHRSVSWYQQTPGQGLQFLFEYFSETQRNKGNFPGRFSGRQFSNSRSEMNVSTLELGDSALYLCASSPTGLGGELFFGEGSRLTVL.

The chain is built from TRBV2 and TRBJ1-6; D may be TRBD1 (5 bases). V gave up 4 bases and J gave up 4 bases, with 8 bases separating them. Germline V gene sequence: CDR1 SNHLY, CDR2 FYNNEI. The CDR3 totals 14 residues. CDR3 sequence (DNA): TGTGCCAGCAGTGGGGGGAGTTATAATTCACCCCTCCACTTT. It translates to CASSGGSYNSPLHF.

This clonotype was seen ten or more times. The chain joins TRBV6-1 to TRBJ2-7; TRBD2 matches at 7 bases. This CDR3 comprises 13 residues. With 6 bases clipped from V and 4 bases from J, the junction kept 6 bases outside the gene matches. Looked up from germline, CDR1 is MNHNS and CDR2 is SASEGT. The CDR3 here is CASSASGFYEQYF. Written as DNA, the CDR3 is TGTGCCAGCAGCGCTAGCGGATTTTACGAGCAGTACTTC.

Only a few counts were recorded for this clonotype. For the CDR3, the DNA is TGTGCCAGCAGTGAAATGGGGGGGCTGGACTATGGCTACACCTTC. Translating gives CASSEMGGLDYGYTF. The chain employs TRBV6-1 and TRBJ1-2; tentative D call: TRBD1 (6 bases). Germline CDR1 is MNHNS and CDR2 is SASEGT. The V and J ends lost 2 bases and 3 bases respectively, with 13 bases between them. CDR3 size: 15 residues.

J is TRBJ2-2 and V is TRBV4-2; 9 nucleotides agree with TRBD2. Germline V gives CDR1 LGHNA, CDR2 YNFKEQ. V lost 1 base to trimming and J lost 8 bases; unmatched junction nucleotides: 8. This CDR3 region has 16 residues. The DNA of the CDR3 is TGTGCCAGCAGCCAAGTCGGCGGGAGGGGTTGGGGGGAGCTGTTTTTT. It yields the protein CASSQVGGRGWGELFF.

This clonotype was detected many times. The gene calls are TRBV6-9 and TRBJ2-7, with D unclear. This CDR3 spans 14 amino acids. The germline V and J ends were trimmed by 3 bases and 2 bases, with 11 bases remaining between them. Germline V CDR1 and CDR2: MNHGY, SVAAGI. CDR3 sequence: CASSYGAKTYEQYF. The CDR3 DNA is TGTGCCAGCAGTTACGGCGCCAAAACCTACGAGCAGTACTTC.

This clonotype was picked up many times. This chain joins TRBV2 and TRBJ2-5; 7 nucleotides align to TRBD1. CDR3 length equals 19 residues. Trimming cost V 6 bases and J 0 bases; bases outside gene matches: 19. Per the germline V gene, CDR1 is SNHLY and CDR2 is FYNNEI. The CDR3 spells CASSDTGDEMPPYQETQYF. DNA for the CDR3: TGTGCCAGCAGCGATACAGGGGACGAAATGCCCCCTTACCAAGAGACCCAGTACTTC. Looking up the rest from reference TRBV2 and TRBJ2-5 gives the full variable domain: EPEVTQTPSHQVTQMGQEVILRCVPISNHLYFYWYRQILGQKVEFLVSFYNNEISEKSEIFDDQFSVERPDGSNFTLKIRSTKLEDSAMYFCASSDTGDEMPPYQETQYFGPGTRLLVL.

This clonotype was recorded many times. Its ends do not fully match the called genes, so a read error is possible. The genes are TRBV6-1 and TRBJ2-7; tentatively, D is TRBD1 (5 bases). Per germline, CDR1 MNHNS and CDR2 SASEGT. The CDR3 spans 12 residues. The CDR3 sequence: CASSETGYKQYF. CDR3 DNA: TGTGCCAGCAGTGAAACAGGCTACAAGCAGTACTTC.

The CDR3 nucleotides read TGTGCCAGCACCCCCCCGGCTGGGGACCCGAACACTGAAGCTTTCTTT. It yields the protein CASTPPAGDPNTEAFF. The rearrangement uses TRBV28 and TRBJ1-1, with D tentatively TRBD1 (5 bases). V was pared by 7 bases and J by 1 base, with 19 bases between. Germline V gene lookup returns CDR1 MDHEN and CDR2 SYDVKM. There are 16 residues in the CDR3.

This clonotype was counted ten times or more. The V and J genes are TRBV6-5 and TRBJ2-7; 7 bases map to TRBD1. CDR3 length: 13 amino acids. Germline CDR1 is MNHEY and CDR2 is SVGAGI. V trimming: 4 bases; J trimming: 4 bases; junction bases outside the gene matches: 4. Here the CDR3 reads CASSWDSAYEQYF. Written as DNA, the CDR3 is TGTGCCAGCAGTTGGGACAGCGCATACGAGCAGTACTTC.

This clonotype has just one count. This chain uses TRBV20-1 with TRBJ1-1; the D gene is possibly TRBD1 (5 bases). The CDR3 runs to 13 residues. Trimming removed 0 bases at V and 3 bases at J, with 8 bases between. The germline V gene has CDR1 DFQATT and CDR2 SNEGSKA (reference sequence). This chain's CDR3 is CSARDGGDTEAFF. The DNA of the CDR3 is TGCAGTGCTAGAGATGGAGGGGACACTGAAGCTTTCTTT.

As regards this clonotype: A read error may explain this, as a much larger clone is one base away. V usage is TRBV6-2 or TRBV6-3 and J usage is TRBJ1-1; 8 bases are shared with TRBD1. The CDR3 consists of 15 residues. CDR1 is MNHEY and CDR2 is SVGEGT in the germline V gene. The CDR3 is CASSPWTGMNAEAFF. The CDR3 nucleotides are TGTGCCAGCAGTCCCTGGACAGGGATGAACGCTGAAGCTTTCTTT.

The table lists this clonotype with a few counts. The chain carries TRBV10-3 and TRBJ2-3; 7 bases are a match to TRBD2. CDR1 is ENHRY, CDR2 SYGVKD, per germline. J gave up 1 base and V 6 bases, and 7 bases lay outside the gene matches. CDR3 size: 15 residues. CDR3 region: CAISSGEVGTDTQYF. The CDR3 DNA sequence: TGTGCCATCAGCAGCGGGGAGGTGGGCACAGATACGCAGTATTTT.

The gene calls are TRBV18 and TRBJ1-2, with 7 bases matching TRBD1. The V and J ends lost 3 bases and 7 bases, in that order; junction bases with no gene match: 8. The germline gives CDR1 KGHSH, CDR2 LQKENI. The CDR3 length is 14 residues. The CDR3 sequence is CASSPSTGKVGYTF. CDR3 in DNA: TGTGCCAGCTCACCTTCGACAGGGAAAGTTGGCTACACCTTC.